One sample yielded the 20 T cell receptor beta chains listed below, sequenced in a study of blood T cells in healthy people across ages. With a J-beta primer mix and a sample-barcoded 5' primer, a second PCR ran about 7 to 12 cycles. TCRdb independently ran MiXCR on the 5' RACE reads; one entry per CDR3 protein. The sample contains some 800,000 distinct CDR3 sequences, roughly 44% of which appear only once. Sequenced sample: blood. The receptors shown here come from a man aged 55 to 70 in good health.

The rearrangement joins TRBV12-3 or TRBV12-4 to TRBJ2-7; D possibly matches TRBD1 or TRBD2 (6 bases each). Trimming took off 6 bases at V and 3 bases at J, with 21 bases between the two ends. The CDR3 sequence is 16 residues long. CDR3 amino acids: CASSPIRWGADYEQYF. CDR3 nucleotide sequence: TGTGCCAGCAGCCCAATTAGATGGGGGGCGGACTACGAGCAGTACTTC.

The chain couples TRBV7-2 to TRBJ2-3, with 11 bases matching TRBD2. V trimming: 5 bases; J trimming: 5 bases; junction bases outside the gene matches: 12. CDR1 is SGHTA and CDR2 is FQGNSA in the germline V gene. The CDR3 runs 17 residues. The CDR3 sequence is CASSPRLAGTTVDTQYF. Here the CDR3 DNA reads TGTGCCAGCAGCCCCCGACTAGCGGGGACTACGGTAGATACGCAGTATTTT.

CDR3 in DNA: TGTGCCAGCACGGGACAGGGGTACACCGGGGAGCTGTTTTTT. This sequence encodes CASTGQGYTGELFF. The gene calls are TRBV2 and TRBJ2-2, with 10 bases fitting TRBD1. V lost 7 bases, J lost 3 bases, and 2 bases stayed unmatched. The CDR3 sequence is 14 residues long. The germline CDR1 and CDR2 sequences are SNHLY and FYNNEI.

CDR3 coding DNA: TGTGCCAGCAGTTTTCAGGGGACGAACACTGAAGCTTTCTTT. This translates into CASSFQGTNTEAFF. This sequence joins TRBV28 and TRBJ1-1; D perhaps matches TRBD1 (6 bases). This CDR3 spans 14 amino acids. CDR1 and CDR2 (germline): MDHEN, SYDVKM. The V end was cut by 3 bases, the J end by 1 base, with 9 bases between.

There are a few counts of this clonotype. This chain joins TRBV12-3 or TRBV12-4 and TRBJ2-1, with TRBD2 identical over 15 bases. The CDR3 totals 18 residues. The V segment lost 5 bases and the J segment 7 bases; nucleotides outside the gene matches: 12. CDR3 loop: CASSARTSGGALGNEQFF. The DNA for the CDR3 is TGTGCCAGCAGTGCCCGGACTAGCGGGGGGGCTTTGGGTAATGAGCAGTTCTTC.

The chain employs TRBV3-1 and TRBJ2-7; D may be TRBD1 (6 bases). The germline V gene has CDR1 LGHDT and CDR2 YNNKEL (reference sequence). Trimming removed 0 bases at V and 2 bases at J, with 14 bases between. There are 16 residues in the CDR3. CDR3 sequence reads: CASSQDEGVRAYEQYF. The CDR3 coding sequence is TGTGCCAGCAGCCAAGATGAGGGGGTTAGGGCCTACGAGCAGTACTTC.

Only a few counts were recorded for this clonotype. This sequence joins TRBV7-6 and TRBJ1-4; weak D call: TRBD1 (5 bases). Germline CDR1 and CDR2: SGHVS and FNYEAQ. V shed 5 bases and J shed 8 bases, with 15 bases lying between them. The CDR3 extends over 14 amino acids. The CDR3 protein is CASSPGLSVEKLFF. The CDR3 DNA reads TGTGCCAGCAGCCCGGGACTATCGGTAGAAAAACTGTTTTTT.

This clonotype has ten or more counts. The chain carries TRBV20-1 and TRBJ2-1, with 11 bases identical to TRBD2. CDR3 size: 16 residues. The J segment lost 3 bases and the V segment lost 3 bases, leaving 7 bases of the junction unmatched. Per germline, CDR1 DFQATT and CDR2 SNEGSKA (reference sequence). CDR3 residues: CSASLAGGSLYNEQFF. The CDR3 DNA follows: TGCAGTGCTAGCCTAGCGGGGGGAAGTCTCTACAATGAGCAGTTCTTC.

V gene TRBV6-5 combines with J gene TRBJ2-4, with TRBD1 as a possible D gene (6 bases). Germline loops: CDR1 MNHEY, CDR2 SVGAGI. V was pared by 6 bases and J by 1 base, with 13 bases between. This CDR3 has 15 residues. CDR3 residues: CASRATQGAKNIQYF. As DNA, the CDR3 is TGTGCCAGCAGAGCCACCCAGGGGGCCAAAAACATTCAGTACTTC.

This sequence joins TRBV6-1 and TRBJ2-1; D remains ambiguous. TRBJ2-7 explains the end of the DNA better; the J call may be wrong. Germline lookup yields CDR1 MNHNS and CDR2 SASEGT. The CDR3 is 9 residues long. CDR3 DNA: TGTGCCGGTTACAATGAGCAGTACTTC. This translates into CAGYNEQYF.

This clonotype was observed a handful of times. The chain couples TRBV6-1 to TRBJ1-4; 11 nucleotides match TRBD1. Per germline, CDR1 MNHNS and CDR2 SASEGT. This CDR3 has 17 amino acids. V trimming: 5 bases; J trimming: 2 bases; junction bases outside the gene matches: 7. The CDR3 region has the DNA TGTGCCAGCAGTAGGACAGGGGGCGGTGGCACTAATGAAAAACTGTTTTTT. Residues: CASSRTGGGGTNEKLFF.

The V and J genes are TRBV4-1 and TRBJ2-5; 8 bases are shared with TRBD1. The DNA matches TRBJ2-7 better at its end, which makes the J call doubtful. The CDR3 loop spans 13 amino acids. From germline, CDR1 is MGHRA and CDR2 YSYEKL. The CDR3 bases are TGCGCCAGCAGCCCAGTGACAGGGGACGAGCAGTACTTC. It is translated as CASSPVTGDEQYF.

The genes are TRBV20-1 and TRBJ2-7; 8 nucleotides match TRBD1. Trimming removed 0 bases from V and 3 bases from J; junction bases left unmatched: 7. CDR3 length: 15 residues. CDR1 is DFQATT and CDR2 is SNEGSKA in the germline V gene (reference sequence). In nucleotides, the CDR3 is TGCAGTGCTAGAGATGGGGGACAGGCTAACTACGAGCAGTACTTC. Translating gives CSARDGGQANYEQYF.

In DNA, the CDR3 is TGTGCCACCAGTGATTTCCCAGGGGCTGAGCAGTACTTC. This translates into CATSDFPGAEQYF. This chain connects TRBV24-1 to TRBJ2-5; tentatively, D is TRBD1 (6 bases). The CDR3 loop spans 13 amino acids. Germline V gene sequence: CDR1 KGHDR, CDR2 SFDVKD. V was clipped by 1 base and J by 11 bases, with 13 bases between them.

This sequence joins TRBV6-2 or TRBV6-3 and TRBJ1-2; a weak D match, TRBD1 (6 bases). CDR1 is MNHEY and CDR2 is SVGEGT in the germline V gene. The CDR3 has 13 amino acids. V was shortened by 2 bases and J by 7 bases, with 11 bases between the two germline ends. CDR3 region: CASSYMTGLGYTF. Written as DNA, the CDR3 is TGTGCCAGCAGTTACATGACAGGTCTTGGCTACACCTTC.

This chain links TRBV6-1 with TRBJ2-5; a weak D match, TRBD2 (5 bases). The J call may be incorrect, as the DNA end agrees better with TRBJ2-7. In germline, CDR1 is MNHNS, CDR2 SASEGT. The CDR3 has 10 residues. CDR3 sequence reads: CATEAAEQYF. CDR3 nucleotide sequence: TGTGCCACAGAAGCGGCCGAGCAGTACTTC.

This chain uses TRBV5-6 with TRBJ2-3, with 7 bases that match TRBD1. The CDR3 loop spans 16 amino acids. CDR1 and CDR2 (germline): SGHDT, YYEEEE. Germline trimming cut 0 bases from V and 3 bases from J; bases unmatched to any gene: 7. The CDR3 coding sequence is TGTGCCAGCAGCTTGGCAGGGCCAGGGGGTACAGATACGCAGTATTTT. This translates into CASSLAGPGGTDTQYF.

This clonotype is a singleton in its sample. The chain is built from TRBV11-2 and TRBJ2-1, with 8 bases that match TRBD1. The CDR3 length is 15 residues. Germline CDR1 and CDR2: SGHAT and FQNNGV. V lost 9 bases to trimming and J lost 6 bases; unmatched junction nucleotides: 13. The CDR3 DNA reads as TGTGCCAGAAGCGCCGGACAGGGTGGGTTCAATGAGCAGTTCTTC. Translating gives CARSAGQGGFNEQFF. Variable domain in full (rest from reference TRBV11-2 and TRBJ2-1): EAGVAQSPRYKIIEKRQSVAFWCNPISGHATLYWYQQILGQGPKLLIQFQNNGVVDDSQLPKDRFSAERLKGVDSTLKIQPAKLEDSAVYLCARSAGQGGFNEQFFGPGTRLTVL.

CDR3 nucleotide sequence: TGTGCCATCAGTTGGCGCGGGGGAGGAGATACGCAGTATTTT. Translating it yields CAISWRGGGDTQYF. The rearrangement joins TRBV10-3 to TRBJ2-3; 7 bases map to TRBD2. Trimming took 5 bases from V and 5 from J; bases not matched to a gene: 7. This CDR3 is built from 14 residues. Germline V gene sequence: CDR1 ENHRY, CDR2 SYGVKD.

The chain combines TRBV7-3 with TRBJ2-1, with 8 nucleotides matching TRBD2. The CDR3 runs 15 residues. The junction had 9 bases not matched to a gene; V was cut back by 6 bases and J by 5 bases. Germline assignment: CDR1 SGHTA and CDR2 FQGTGA. Written as DNA, the CDR3 is TGTGCCAGCAGTTATGGCGGGGGGCTGAACAATGAGCAGTTCTTC. It translates to CASSYGGGLNNEQFF.